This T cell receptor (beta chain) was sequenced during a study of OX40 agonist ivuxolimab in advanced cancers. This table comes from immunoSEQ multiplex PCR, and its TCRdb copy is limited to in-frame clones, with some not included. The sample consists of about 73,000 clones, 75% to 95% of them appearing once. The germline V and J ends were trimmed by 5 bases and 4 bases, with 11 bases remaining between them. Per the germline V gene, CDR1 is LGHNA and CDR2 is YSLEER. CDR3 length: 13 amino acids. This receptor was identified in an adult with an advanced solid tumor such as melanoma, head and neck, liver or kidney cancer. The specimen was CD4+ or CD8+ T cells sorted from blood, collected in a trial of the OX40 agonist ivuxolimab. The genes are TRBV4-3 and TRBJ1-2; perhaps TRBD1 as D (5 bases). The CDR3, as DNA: TGCGCCAGCAGCTCAGGGTATGGCTATGGCTACACCTTC. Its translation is CASSSGYGYGYTF.